The source of this TCR beta chain is a study of T-cell memory formation after mild COVID-19. Notes on the study in general: Day 15 to 85 contracting clones showed balanced CD4/CD8; later expanders leaned CD4+.

UMIs and sample barcodes were carried by the TCR alpha and TCR beta cDNA libraries that 5'RACE produced using constant-segment primers. TCRdb called the 5' RACE reads again in MiXCR, with one record for every CDR3 protein. The repertoire holds around 200,000 distinct CDR3 sequences, with under 12% as singletons. Notes on this clonotype: Its antigen is unknown.

V was pared by 8 bases and J by 7 bases, with 5 bases of the junction left unmatched. The CDR3 consists of 13 residues. Germline V gene data show CDR1 as SNHLY and CDR2 as FYNNEI. The rearrangement uses TRBV2 and TRBJ1-6; 7 bases fit TRBD1. The sequenced sample was PBMCs or a T cell subset sorted from them (not recorded which). This sequence was found in a man in his late teens or twenties who had mild COVID-19 (a few samples of this study predate the infection). Cell type and time point are not known. The CDR3: CASGTERNSPLHF. The CDR3, as DNA: TGTGCCAGCGGGACAGAGAGGAATTCACCCCTCCACTTT.